The 27 T cell receptor beta chains in this list originate from one sample, sequenced in a study of T-cell memory formation after mild COVID-19. TCRdb ran MiXCR on the 5' RACE reads and lists one entry per CDR3 protein. The sample has fewer than 600,000 distinct CDR3 sequences, roughly 20% seen once. The sequenced sample was PBMCs or a T cell subset sorted from them (not recorded which). The origin of the receptors is an adult woman who had mild COVID-19 (a few samples of this study predate the infection). Cell type and time point are not known.

The chain combines TRBV3-1 with TRBJ1-1; D unclear. In germline, CDR1 is LGHDT, CDR2 YNNKEL (reference sequence). The CDR3 runs 13 residues. The ends were cut back, 5 bases at V and 5 bases at J, with 12 bases in the middle. CDR3 sequence: CASSFRQPTEAFF. The CDR3 nucleotides are TGTGCCAGCAGCTTCCGACAACCAACTGAAGCTTTCTTT.

This chain uses TRBV19 with TRBJ2-2; no clear D. The CDR3 has 13 amino acids. Trimming stripped 6 bases from V and 1 base from J, with 6 bases between. Germline V gives CDR1 LNHDA, CDR2 SQIVND (reference sequence). In DNA form, the CDR3 reads TGTGCCAGTAGGGCGGTGAACACCGGGGAGCTGTTTTTT. It yields the protein CASRAVNTGELFF.

CDR3 sequence (DNA): TGTGCCAGCAGCGTGATTGTCGGGGCCGGGGAGCTGTTTTTT. Its translation: CASSVIVGAGELFF. The rearrangement uses TRBV9 and TRBJ2-2, with TRBD2 as a possible D gene (5 bases). CDR1 SGDLS and CDR2 YYNGEE come from the germline V gene. This CDR3 contains 14 residues. The V end was cut by 2 bases, the J end by 6 bases, with 11 bases between.

This clonotype was recorded a few times. The CDR3 reads CATSGQHKETQYF. The CDR3 DNA sequence: TGTGCCACCAGTGGCCAACATAAAGAGACCCAGTACTTC. This chain links TRBV24-1 with TRBJ2-5; D uncertain. The CDR3 totals 13 residues. With 5 bases removed from V and 3 bases from J, the gap between germline ends came to 9 bases. The germline CDR1 and CDR2 sequences are KGHDR and SFDVKD.

This clonotype was counted a few times. This sequence joins TRBV7-6 and TRBJ1-5; no clear D gene. From germline, CDR1 is SGHVS and CDR2 FNYEAQ. The V and J ends lost 2 bases and 5 bases respectively, with 7 bases between them. The CDR3 has 13 residues. The chain's CDR3 is CASSLRLDQPQHF. The CDR3 bases are TGTGCCAGCAGCTTAAGACTGGATCAGCCCCAGCATTTT.

This clonotype showed up just a few times. The chain carries TRBV7-9 and TRBJ2-7, with 7 bases fitting TRBD1. The CDR3 is 15 amino acids. J lost 2 bases, V lost 5 bases, and 9 bases had no gene match. Germline lookup yields CDR1 SEHNR and CDR2 FQNEAQ (reference sequence). CDR3: CASSHRDSGTYEQYF. DNA of the CDR3: TGTGCCAGCAGCCACCGGGACAGTGGAACCTACGAGCAGTACTTC. The full variable domain, its missing parts supplied by reference TRBV7-9 and TRBJ2-7, is DTGVSQNPRHKITKRGQNVTFRCDPISEHNRLYWYRQTLGQGPEFLTYFQNEAQLEKSRLLSDRFSAERPKGSFSTLEIQRTEQGDSAMYLCASSHRDSGTYEQYFGPGTRLTVT.

V gene TRBV25-1 combines with J gene TRBJ1-6, with 9 positions matching TRBD1. The CDR3 is made up of 14 amino acids. Losses at the gene ends were 4 bases for V and 10 bases for J; bases not matched to a gene: 5. Per the germline V gene, CDR1 is MGHDK and CDR2 is SYGVNS. The CDR3 nucleotides read TGTGCCAGCAGTGGGAGGACAGGGGACTCACCCCTCCACTTT. It specifies CASSGRTGDSPLHF.

There are a few counts of this clonotype. This rearrangement joins TRBV6-2 or TRBV6-3 to TRBJ2-1; tentative D call: TRBD2 (6 bases). V lost 7 bases to trimming and J lost 3 bases, with 10 bases between them. The CDR3 covers 13 residues. The V gene's germline CDR1 is MNHEY and CDR2 SVGEGT. CDR3 nucleotides: TGTGCCAGCACGTGGACTATCTACAATGAGCAGTTCTTC. It specifies CASTWTIYNEQFF.

The J gene is TRBJ2-3, the V gene TRBV20-1, with 7 nucleotides matching TRBD2. Germline CDR1 and CDR2: DFQATT and SNEGSKA (reference sequence). This CDR3 comprises 16 residues. After removal of 0 bases from V and 5 bases from J, the junction contained 11 bases not matched to a gene. CDR3 sequence: CSARDRREGSQDTQYF. For the CDR3, the DNA is TGCAGTGCTAGAGATCGGAGGGAGGGGTCTCAAGATACGCAGTATTTT.

The CDR3 DNA is TGTGCCAGCAGCTCCGTCGAGATACCCTACAATGAGCAGTTCTTC. Translated, it gives CASSSVEIPYNEQFF. This chain connects TRBV13 to TRBJ2-1; D gene uncertain. This CDR3 has 15 amino acids. Trimming shortened V by 4 bases and J by 2 bases, and 12 bases separated the two germline ends. Germline loops: CDR1 PRHDT, CDR2 FYEKMQ (reference sequence).

This chain uses TRBV12-3 or TRBV12-4 with TRBJ2-2, with D tentatively TRBD2 (7 bases). Trimming shortened V by 7 bases and J by 7 bases, and 16 bases separated the two germline ends. The CDR3 has 14 amino acids. The CDR3 region is CASTRGASGGELFF. Written as DNA, the CDR3 is TGTGCCAGCACCCGGGGGGCCAGCGGCGGGGAGCTGTTTTTT.

This chain links TRBV2 with TRBJ1-1; D gene ambiguous. CDR1 is SNHLY and CDR2 is FYNNEI in the germline V gene. CDR3 length equals 13 residues. With 4 bases removed from V and 1 base from J, the gap between germline ends came to 7 bases. As DNA, the CDR3 is TGTGCCAGCAGTGGTCAGGCGAACACTGAAGCTTTCTTT. Translated, it gives CASSGQANTEAFF.

V and J are TRBV9 and TRBJ2-1; TRBD2 agrees at 8 bases. The CDR3 spans 16 residues. Germline CDR1 reads SGDLS; CDR2 reads YYNGEE. V lost 7 bases to trimming and J lost 6 bases; unmatched junction nucleotides: 15. CDR3 coding DNA: TGTGCCAGCTCCTCCGGGAGGGCGGAACCCGGCAATGAGCAGTTCTTC. It specifies CASSSGRAEPGNEQFF.

The chain employs TRBV6-2 or TRBV6-3 and TRBJ2-3; a weak D match, TRBD1 (5 bases). With 1 base removed from V and 4 bases from J, the gap between germline ends came to 18 bases. The germline V gene encodes CDR1 MNHEY and CDR2 SVGEGT. The CDR3 totals 17 residues. The CDR3 reads CASSYLRGQGRPDTQYF. The CDR3 DNA follows: TGTGCCAGCAGTTACTTACGAGGCCAGGGTCGGCCAGATACGCAGTATTTT.

The gene calls are TRBV24-1 and TRBJ2-7; tentative D call: TRBD2 (5 bases). Trimming took off 3 bases at V and 0 bases at J, with 8 bases between the two ends. CDR1 is KGHDR and CDR2 is SFDVKD in the germline V gene. The CDR3 runs to 14 residues. The CDR3, as DNA: TGTGCCACCAGTGATAGCGGAACCTCCTACGAGCAGTACTTC. Residues: CATSDSGTSYEQYF.

The CDR3 region is CASSYSGGGYGYTF. Written as DNA, the CDR3 is TGTGCCAGCAGTTACTCGGGAGGGGGCTATGGCTACACCTTC. The chain combines TRBV6-6 with TRBJ1-2; possible D gene TRBD1, 6 bases. V gave up 0 bases and J gave up 4 bases, with 9 bases separating them. CDR1 and CDR2 (germline): MNHNY, SVGAGI (reference sequence). The CDR3 contains 14 residues.

The V gene is TRBV21-1, the J gene TRBJ2-3; the D segment call TRBD2 is taken from the table without a DNA check. TRBV21-1 is tagged as a pseudogene. There are 17 residues in the CDR3. Here the CDR3 reads CASSPRVIPALTDTQYF. CDR3 sequence (DNA): TGTGCCAGCAGCCCCAGGGTCATCCCCGCCCTCACAGATACGCAGTATTTT.

In this sample, this clonotype turned up a few times. The chain carries TRBV7-2 and TRBJ1-1; D gene ambiguous. The CDR3 is made up of 18 amino acids. Trimming left V 5 bases short and J 1 base short, with 23 bases between. The germline CDR1 and CDR2 sequences are SGHTA and FQGNSA. The CDR3 coding sequence is TGTGCCAGCAGCACTCAACCGCCTGGGATTTCCAAGAACACTGAAGCTTTCTTT. Its protein product is CASSTQPPGISKNTEAFF.

There are a few counts of this clonotype. This chain uses TRBV5-1 with TRBJ1-1; a possible D gene is TRBD1 (6 bases). V gave up 4 bases and J gave up 1 base, with 11 bases separating them. The germline V gene has CDR1 SGHRS and CDR2 YFSETQ. This CDR3 has 14 amino acids. The CDR3 region has the DNA TGCGCCAGCAGCACACGAGGGGGGAACACTGAAGCTTTCTTT. Translation: CASSTRGGNTEAFF.

CDR3 sequence: CSARSDNSPLHF. CDR3 nucleotide sequence: TGCAGTGCTAGATCGGATAATTCACCCCTCCACTTT. The chain has TRBV20-1 and TRBJ1-6; D unresolved. CDR3 length: 12 amino acids. Trimming stripped 2 bases from V and 5 bases from J, with 4 bases between. In germline, CDR1 is DFQATT, CDR2 SNEGSKA (reference sequence).

The sample holds a few counts of this clonotype. This rearrangement joins TRBV14 to TRBJ2-7; D is undetermined. V was cut by 3 bases and J by 3 bases, with 9 bases left in between. This CDR3 is built from 13 residues. The germline gives CDR1 SGHDN, CDR2 FVKESK. CDR3 in DNA: TGTGCCAGCAGCCAGCACCAATACTACGAGCAGTACTTC. As protein: CASSQHQYYEQYF.

This rearrangement joins TRBV18 to TRBJ1-2, with 8 bases lining up with TRBD1. V lost 3 bases and J lost 14; bases outside the gene matches: 14. Germline assignment: CDR1 KGHSH and CDR2 LQKENI. CDR3 length: 14 amino acids. This CDR3 is CASSPQGQGSLGTF. The CDR3 bases are TGTGCCAGCTCACCTCAAGGACAGGGCTCGCTGGGTACCTTC.

This clonotype was seen only a few times. CDR3 coding DNA: TGTGCCACCAGCAGAACGACAGGGAGCTCCTACAATGAGCAGTTCTTC. Amino acids: CATSRTTGSSYNEQFF. The rearrangement joins TRBV15 to TRBJ2-1; TRBD1 agrees at 7 bases. The CDR3 is 16 amino acids. The junction had 4 bases not matched to a gene; V was cut back by 2 bases and J by 0 bases. Germline V lookup: CDR1 LNHNV, CDR2 YYDKDF (reference sequence).

This clonotype came up a few times. The chain links TRBV5-1 to TRBJ1-1; D is possibly TRBD1 (6 bases). The CDR3 totals 15 residues. Trimming took off 1 base at V and 5 bases at J, with 15 bases between the two ends. CDR1 SGHRS and CDR2 YFSETQ come from the germline V gene. The CDR3 DNA follows: TGCGCCAGCAGCTTGATTTGGGGGCAGGAGACTGAAGCTTTCTTT. Its translation is CASSLIWGQETEAFF.

This clonotype was counted between two and nine times. A read error may account for a junction end that differs from germline. The chain has TRBV5-1 and TRBJ2-7, with 8 bases that match TRBD1. This CDR3 comprises 14 residues. Germline V CDR1 and CDR2: SGHRS, YFSETQ. The CDR3 sequence: CASSSDRGAYEQYF. The CDR3 nucleotides are TGTGCCAGCAGCTCAGACAGGGGCGCCTACGAGCAGTACTTC.

This clonotype turned up a few times. The chain links TRBV4-1 to TRBJ1-1; D gene uncertain. The V gene's germline CDR1 is MGHRA and CDR2 YSYEKL. The CDR3 extends over 13 amino acids. V was cut by 1 base and J by 9 bases, with 12 bases left in between. CDR3 region: CASSQARTEKAFF. In DNA, the CDR3 is TGCGCCAGCAGCCAAGCGCGTACCGAAAAAGCTTTCTTT.

This clonotype has a handful of counts. This chain joins TRBV5-1 and TRBJ1-4; possibly TRBD1 for D (5 bases). There are 15 residues in the CDR3. Between the trimmed V and J ends, which lost 4 bases and 8 bases, there was a span of 18 bases. Germline V gene sequence: CDR1 SGHRS, CDR2 YFSETQ. CDR3 protein: CASSPDTQRGEKLFF. CDR3 nucleotides: TGCGCCAGCAGCCCGGACACGCAACGAGGGGAAAAACTGTTTTTT.